The 12 T cell receptor beta chains below all came from one sample that was sequenced in a study of T cell responses to AZD1222 COVID-19 vaccine. TCRdb's copy holds only in-frame clones and misses some; the assay was immunoSEQ multiplex PCR. The sample consists of some 120,000 clones, roughly four fifths of them appearing once. Sample: peripheral blood, taken on day 0 of AZD1222 vaccination. These receptor sequences come from an adult in good health.

V and J are TRBV6-5 and TRBJ2-7; 8 bases align to TRBD1. The V gene end was trimmed by 6 bases and the J gene end by 0 bases; junction bases not matched to a gene: 7. Germline CDR1 reads MNHEY; CDR2 reads SVGAGI. The CDR3 loop spans 15 amino acids. This chain's CDR3 is CASRRTGQLSYEQYF. The CDR3, as DNA: TGTGCCAGCAGGAGGACAGGGCAACTCTCCTACGAGCAGTACTTC.

This chain joins TRBV6-1 and TRBJ1-5, with 7 bases that match TRBD1. There are 16 residues in the CDR3. V was clipped by 3 bases and J by 3 bases; unmatched bases: 8. Germline V gene sequence: CDR1 MNHNS, CDR2 SASEGT. The CDR3 loop reads CASSDRQGSLNQPQHF. As DNA, the CDR3 is TGTGCCAGCAGTGACCGACAGGGCTCTCTCAATCAGCCCCAGCATTTT.

V gene TRBV7-9 combines with J gene TRBJ2-1; TRBD1 is a possible D gene (6 bases). Trimming removed 4 bases at V and 1 base at J, with 11 bases between. The germline CDR1 and CDR2 sequences are SEHNR and FQNEAQ (reference sequence). The CDR3 length is 15 residues. The CDR3 loop is CASSWVGGSYNEQFF. The DNA for the CDR3 is TGTGCCAGCAGCTGGGTAGGGGGTTCCTACAATGAGCAGTTCTTC.

This clone ranks as medium-sized. This chain uses TRBV2 with TRBJ2-5; 7 nucleotides line up with TRBD2. Germline V gene sequence: CDR1 SNHLY, CDR2 FYNNEI. The CDR3 runs to 15 residues. J lost 5 bases, V lost 7 bases, and 13 bases had no gene match. For the CDR3, the DNA is TGTGCCAGCAATCCCGGACTAGTCGCTCGGGAGACCCAGTACTTC. It translates to CASNPGLVARETQYF.

This sequence joins TRBV9 and TRBJ2-7; 13 nucleotides line up with TRBD2. Trimming took 3 bases from V and 4 from J; bases not matched to a gene: 4. This CDR3 contains 15 residues. The germline V gene has CDR1 SGDLS and CDR2 YYNGEE. In DNA form, the CDR3 reads TGTGCCAGCAGCGCGGGACTAGCGGGACCTTACGAGCAGTACTTC. Amino acids: CASSAGLAGPYEQYF.

The chain couples TRBV28 to TRBJ2-2; D uncertain. CDR3 size: 13 residues. Trimming shortened V by 6 bases and J by 0 bases, and 5 bases separated the two germline ends. CDR1 is MDHEN and CDR2 is SYDVKM in the germline V gene. For the CDR3, the DNA is TGTGCCAGCAGGTCACCGAACACCGGGGAGCTGTTTTTT. Amino acids: CASRSPNTGELFF.

V is TRBV29-1 and J is TRBJ1-6; D ambiguous. Germline assignment: CDR1 SQVTM and CDR2 ANQGSEA. The CDR3 has 13 amino acids. Trimming took 4 bases from V and 7 from J, leaving 11 bases between them. CDR3 region: CSVVLAENSPLHF. In DNA, the CDR3 is TGCAGCGTTGTGCTCGCAGAAAATTCACCCCTCCACTTT.

The chain couples TRBV7-9 to TRBJ2-2, with TRBD1 matching over 8 bases. Germline trimming cut 5 bases from V and 6 bases from J; bases unmatched to any gene: 11. The CDR3 runs to 16 residues. Germline V gives CDR1 SEHNR, CDR2 FQNEAQ (reference sequence). The DNA of the CDR3 is TGTGCCAGCAGCACGTGGACAGGGACAGAGGCCGGGGAGCTGTTTTTT. Amino acid sequence: CASSTWTGTEAGELFF.

The CDR3: CASGLAGESSYNEQFF. Here the CDR3 DNA reads TGTGCCAGTGGACTAGCGGGAGAGAGCTCCTACAATGAGCAGTTCTTC. The V and J genes are TRBV10-3 and TRBJ2-1, with 13 nucleotides matching TRBD2. Germline V gives CDR1 ENHRY, CDR2 SYGVKD. Trimming took 10 bases from V and 0 from J; bases not matched to a gene: 6. There are 16 residues in the CDR3.

The chain joins TRBV7-9 to TRBJ1-3; D is undetermined. Germline loops: CDR1 SEHNR, CDR2 FQNEAQ (reference sequence). Deletions cut 5 bases from V and 4 bases from J, with 15 bases between. The CDR3 has 15 amino acids. In DNA form, the CDR3 reads TGTGCCAGCAGCCCTCCGCCCCGAATGGGAAACACCATATATTTT. Its translation: CASSPPPRMGNTIYF.

The chain uses TRBV27 and TRBJ2-2, with unresolved D. Trimming stripped 3 bases from V and 5 bases from J, with 7 bases between. The CDR3 is made up of 13 amino acids. Germline CDR1 and CDR2: MNHEY and SMNVEV (reference sequence). CDR3 bases: TGTGCCAGCAGTTTGCAAGGGACCGGGGAGCTGTTTTTT. Protein product: CASSLQGTGELFF.

The DNA for the CDR3 is TGTGCCAGCACCGACAGTTACCTCTACGAGCAGTACTTC. Protein sequence: CASTDSYLYEQYF. The chain is built from TRBV12-3 or TRBV12-4 and TRBJ2-7, with D tentatively TRBD1 (5 bases). Trimming took off 7 bases at V and 3 bases at J, with 13 bases between the two ends. This CDR3 has 13 residues.